This TCR beta chain was recovered during a study of blood T cell repertoires in COVID-19. Study background: T cells, B-cell-depleted T cells, or PBMCs supplied cDNA or gDNA.

Per the study methods: Researchers report that nucleated cell counts were estimated from reference gene primer amplification. Measured with immunoSEQ multiplex PCR; TCRdb has only the in-frame clones, and not every one. V and J calls and clone size are given by that table; D and trimming were obtained from the DNA. The sample shows almost 250,000 clones, roughly 89% of them seen only once. Participants came from some 23 US areas, aged roughly 18 to 90 years. Clinical history reported by participants formed the basis on which cohorts were assigned. The CDR3 loop spans 12 amino acids. V was cut by 5 bases and J by 6 bases, with 7 bases left in between. Germline CDR1 is SGHTA and CDR2 is FQGTGA.

The sequencing input was PBMCs or T cells enriched from blood (not recorded which). The rearrangement joins TRBV7-3 to TRBJ2-2; no definite D call. The TCR originated in a woman in her 30s who had recovered from COVID-19. The CDR3 nucleotides read TGTGCCAGCAGCCCAAATGCCGGGGAGCTGTTTTTT. Translation: CASSPNAGELFF.